A single T cell receptor beta chain is shown here with its context. The data belong to a study of blood T cell repertoires in COVID-19. Study information: Samples came from the United States, Italy and Spain, spanning acute and convalescent COVID-19. Sample material is recorded as cDNA or gDNA derived from T cells, B-cell-depleted T cells, or PBMCs.

V was trimmed by 2 bases and J by 1 base, leaving 6 bases between them. In germline, CDR1 is SGHRS, CDR2 YFSETQ. The CDR3 runs 14 residues. As processed by the authors: Cell counts per sample came from amplifying reference gene primers. Generated by immunoSEQ multiplex PCR, the TCRdb table keeps only in-frame clones and is missing some. D and trimming were read from the DNA, whereas the V and J calls and clone size are those reported in that table. The sample carries 200,000 to 250,000 clones, around 87% recorded once. Source material: peripheral blood. The genes are TRBV5-1 and TRBJ1-4, with D uncertain. The sequence came from a woman aged 70-85 years with active or convalescent COVID-19. The CDR3 loop reads CASSLGGTNEKLFF. In DNA, the CDR3 is TGCGCCAGCAGCTTAGGCGGAACTAATGAAAAACTGTTTTTT.